The 5 T cell receptor beta chains in this list originate from one sample, sequenced in a study of blood T cell repertoires in COVID-19. Using immunoSEQ multiplex PCR, the repertoire was profiled, and TCRdb retains in-frame clones only, with some absent. The sample has about 21,000 clones, roughly 83% seen once. Sequenced sample: peripheral blood. The receptors stem from a man between 35 and 55 years old with acute or convalescent COVID-19.

This clone has a single count. The V gene is TRBV7-2, the J gene TRBJ1-2; possibly TRBD1 for D (5 bases). CDR3 length: 15 residues. The V end was cut by 5 bases, the J end by 3 bases, with 16 bases between. Germline V lookup: CDR1 SGHTA, CDR2 FQGNSA. The CDR3 DNA sequence: TGTGCCAGCAGCCCAGCCGCTGGGGGGGACTATGGCTACACCTTC. This encodes CASSPAAGGDYGYTF.

The chain uses TRBV21-1 and TRBJ2-7; TRBD2, the table's D call, lacks a check against the DNA. TRBV21-1 is deemed a pseudogene. The CDR3 sequence is 14 residues long. CDR3 coding DNA: TGTGCCAGCAGCAAAGTCCTCCGTACCTACGAGCAGTACTTC. Amino acid sequence: CASSKVLRTYEQYF.

In this sample, this clone turned up a few times. The rearrangement links TRBV7-9 to TRBJ1-4; D may be TRBD1 (6 bases). Trimming took off 6 bases at V and 9 bases at J, with 17 bases between the two ends. CDR1 SEHNR and CDR2 FQNEAQ come from the germline V gene (reference sequence). CDR3 length: 14 residues. DNA of the CDR3: TGTGCCAGCAGTCCGACAGGCGAAGTTAAAAAACTGTTTTTT. It specifies CASSPTGEVKKLFF.

The V call is TRBV4-2, the J call TRBJ2-3; D is perhaps TRBD2 (6 bases). The germline V gene encodes CDR1 LGHNA and CDR2 YNFKEQ. The V end lost 4 bases, the J end lost 1 base, and 15 bases lay between the germline ends. This CDR3 spans 16 amino acids. The CDR3 DNA follows: TGTGCCAGCAGCCCCCAAACAGCGGGCGGCACAGATACGCAGTATTTT. Translating gives CASSPQTAGGTDTQYF.

The chain carries TRBV3-1 (or the pseudogene TRBV3-2) and TRBJ1-3; D might be TRBD1 (5 bases). V lost 0 bases to trimming and J lost 3 bases, with 12 bases between them. The CDR3 runs 16 residues. CDR1 is LGHDT and CDR2 is YNNKEL in the germline V gene (reference sequence). CDR3: CASSQDQGTGGNTIYF. CDR3 nucleotides: TGTGCCAGCAGCCAAGATCAAGGGACTGGTGGAAACACCATATATTTT.